A single sample is the source of the 23 T cell receptor beta chains below, sequenced in a study of OX40 agonist ivuxolimab in advanced cancers. Some clones are missing from TCRdb's copy, which holds only in-frame ones; the method was immunoSEQ multiplex PCR. The data show 5,000 to 6,500 clones, roughly 70% seen once. The starting material was CD4+ or CD8+ T cells sorted from blood, obtained in a trial of the OX40 agonist ivuxolimab. Receptors originate from an adult with an advanced solid tumor such as melanoma, head and neck, liver or kidney cancer.

This clone appeared a few times. The V and J genes are TRBV11-3 and TRBJ2-1; D perhaps matches TRBD2 (5 bases). Trimming left V 8 bases short and J 8 bases short, with 19 bases between. This CDR3 has 14 residues. From germline, CDR1 is SGHNT and CDR2 YENEEA. The chain's CDR3 is CASLPALPGYEQFF. The CDR3 DNA reads TGTGCCAGCCTCCCCGCACTTCCGGGGTATGAGCAGTTCTTC. Drawing the rest from reference TRBV11-3 and TRBJ2-1, the complete variable domain is EAGVVQSPRYKIIEKKQPVAFWCNPISGHNTLYWYLQNLGQGPELLIRYENEEAVDDSQLPKDRFSAERLKGVDSTLKIQPAELGDSAVYLCASLPALPGYEQFFGPGTRLTVL.

The chain combines TRBV5-6 with TRBJ2-2; D ambiguous. Looked up from germline, CDR1 is SGHDT and CDR2 is YYEEEE. V lost 3 bases and J lost 0, with 6 bases in between. The CDR3 is 14 residues long. This CDR3 is CASSSVSNTGELFF. The CDR3 DNA follows: TGTGCCAGCAGCTCGGTGTCGAACACCGGGGAGCTGTTTTTT.

A few counts support this clone. This chain joins TRBV7-9 and TRBJ1-1, with D perhaps matching TRBD1 (6 bases). This CDR3 region has 14 residues. V shed 1 base and J shed 1 base, with 7 bases lying between them. Germline assignment: CDR1 SEHNR and CDR2 FQNEAQ (reference sequence). The CDR3 loop reads CASSLGQANTEAFF. CDR3 DNA: TGTGCCAGCAGCTTAGGACAGGCGAACACTGAAGCTTTCTTT.

This clone has just a few counts. The chain recombines TRBV4-1 with TRBJ1-2; tentatively, D is TRBD1 (5 bases). The V gene lost 3 bases and the J gene lost 8 bases, with 10 bases spanning the gap. CDR3 length: 12 amino acids. Germline lookup yields CDR1 MGHRA and CDR2 YSYEKL. The CDR3 DNA sequence: TGCGCCAGCAGCCACGGGGGTAGCGGCTACACCTTC. Its protein product is CASSHGGSGYTF.

The chain is built from TRBV11-2 and TRBJ2-1; TRBD1 or TRBD2 may be the D gene (6 bases each). V lost 5 bases, J lost 3 bases, and 14 bases lay in between. There are 15 residues in the CDR3. Germline CDR1 SGHAT, CDR2 FQNNGV. The CDR3 region has the DNA TGTGCCAGCAGCCGGCCTGGAGGGGGCTACAATGAGCAGTTCTTC. The encoded protein is CASSRPGGGYNEQFF.

The chain carries TRBV27 and TRBJ1-5; D call uncertain. The germline V gene has CDR1 MNHEY and CDR2 SMNVEV (reference sequence). The CDR3 length is 14 residues. The V end lost 2 bases, the J end lost 0 bases, and 5 bases lay between the germline ends. For the CDR3, the DNA is TGTGCCAGCAGTTTAGGGAATAGCAATCAGCCCCAGCATTTT. This gives the protein CASSLGNSNQPQHF.

V and J are TRBV5-4 and TRBJ2-5; D gene ambiguous. TRBJ2-7 explains the end of the DNA better; the J call may be wrong. This CDR3 has 11 amino acids. The germline CDR1 and CDR2 sequences are SGHNT and YYREEE (reference sequence). The CDR3 coding sequence is TGTGCCAGCAGCTTTAATCGCGAGCAGTACTTC. Its translation: CASSFNREQYF.

The chain couples TRBV7-9 to TRBJ1-1, with D uncertain. The germline gives CDR1 SEHNR, CDR2 FQNEAQ (reference sequence). The CDR3 has 13 residues. Between the trimmed V and J ends, which lost 1 base and 3 bases, there was a span of 6 bases. The CDR3 DNA reads as TGTGCCAGCAGCTTAGGTACAGACACTGAAGCTTTCTTT. Protein sequence: CASSLGTDTEAFF.

The chain has TRBV19 and TRBJ1-2; D gene uncertain. Germline CDR1 is LNHDA and CDR2 is SQIVND (reference sequence). Trimming left V 10 bases short and J 7 bases short, with 16 bases between. The CDR3 totals 12 residues. The CDR3 DNA follows: TGTGCCACAACCCAAACGATTGGTGGCTACACCTTC. Translated: CATTQTIGGYTF.

The chain carries TRBV2 and TRBJ1-1, with 9 bases lining up with TRBD1. Germline CDR1 and CDR2: SNHLY and FYNNEI. This CDR3 is built from 19 residues. Trimming at V came to 2 bases and at J to 4 bases, leaving 17 bases not matched to a gene. CDR3 DNA sequence: TGTGCCAGCAGTGAACCTCGGACAGGGGAGAAACGAGTCCGCACTGAAGCTTTCTTT. This gives the protein CASSEPRTGEKRVRTEAFF. The entire variable domain, with the rest obtained from reference TRBV2 and TRBJ1-1, is as follows: EPEVTQTPSHQVTQMGQEVILRCVPISNHLYFYWYRQILGQKVEFLVSFYNNEISEKSEIFDDQFSVERPDGSNFTLKIRSTKLEDSAMYFCASSEPRTGEKRVRTEAFFGQGTRLTVV.

V and J are TRBV11-2 and TRBJ1-2; D may be TRBD1 (5 bases). The CDR3 runs to 14 residues. V shed 2 bases and J shed 4 bases, with 11 bases lying between them. Germline V gene lookup returns CDR1 SGHAT and CDR2 FQNNGV. For the CDR3, the DNA is TGTGCCAGCAGCTTACTTGGGACGGTCTATGGCTACACCTTC. Translated, it gives CASSLLGTVYGYTF.

The V call is TRBV5-1, the J call TRBJ1-2; D not certain. This CDR3 has 14 residues. CDR1 SGHRS and CDR2 YFSETQ come from the germline V gene. The V gene lost 4 bases and the J gene lost 0 bases, with 10 bases spanning the gap. The CDR3 DNA sequence: TGCGCCAGCAGCGAAACGACGGCTAACTATGGCTACACCTTC. Translating it yields CASSETTANYGYTF.

For the CDR3, the DNA is TGTGCCAGCAGCTCCCCTTGGGGCGGCGGGAGAGATTACGAGCAGTACTTC. Translating it yields CASSSPWGGGRDYEQYF. The rearrangement links TRBV11-3 to TRBJ2-7; 7 bases are a match to TRBD2. The V and J ends lost 4 bases and 4 bases, in that order; junction bases with no gene match: 16. The CDR3 has 17 amino acids. CDR1 and CDR2 (germline): SGHNT, YENEEA. Together with reference TRBV11-3 and TRBJ2-7, the CDR3 gives the full variable domain: EAGVVQSPRYKIIEKKQPVAFWCNPISGHNTLYWYLQNLGQGPELLIRYENEEAVDDSQLPKDRFSAERLKGVDSTLKIQPAELGDSAVYLCASSSPWGGGRDYEQYFGPGTRLTVT.

Remarks on this clone: The sample holds other DNA sequences that translate to the same CDR3. The chain employs TRBV6-6 and TRBJ2-7, with TRBD2 identical over 8 bases. The CDR3 runs 15 residues. Trimming took 2 bases from V and 3 from J; bases not matched to a gene: 6. From germline, CDR1 is MNHNY and CDR2 SVGAGI (reference sequence). The CDR3 here is CASSYPGGSDYEQYF. The CDR3 bases are TGTGCCAGCAGTTACCCGGGAGGGTCGGACTACGAGCAGTACTTC.

About this clone itself: Other DNA sequences in the same sample also yield this CDR3. The chain recombines TRBV7-9 with TRBJ2-7, with unresolved D. This CDR3 contains 13 residues. Looked up from germline, CDR1 is SEHNR and CDR2 is FQNEAQ (reference sequence). The V gene lost 5 bases and the J gene lost 3 bases, with 11 bases spanning the gap. CDR3 DNA: TGTGCCAGCAGCCCCGGACCGAACTACGAGCAGTACTTC. Its protein product is CASSPGPNYEQYF.

The chain links TRBV28 to TRBJ2-5, with D possibly being TRBD1 (6 bases). V lost 11 bases to trimming and J lost 5 bases, with 21 bases between them. Germline CDR1 MDHEN, CDR2 SYDVKM. CDR3 length: 14 amino acids. In nucleotides, the CDR3 is TGTGCCGCCCAGGGGAGTAGGGAGAGGGAGACCCAGTACTTC. This codes for CAAQGSRERETQYF.

A remark on this clone: This sample includes further DNA sequences coding for the same CDR3. The chain uses TRBV27 and TRBJ2-4; no firm D call. The CDR3 is made up of 14 amino acids. CDR1 is MNHEY and CDR2 is SMNVEV in the germline V gene (reference sequence). V was cut by 1 base and J by 1 base, with 5 bases left in between. The CDR3 DNA reads as TGTGCCAGCAGTTTATTGGGGGCCAAAAACATTCAGTACTTC. It specifies CASSLLGAKNIQYF.

In its sample, this clone was seen a few times. The chain has TRBV7-9 and TRBJ1-2, with D perhaps matching TRBD1 (5 bases). V shed 3 bases and J shed 6 bases, with 14 bases lying between them. Germline-derived CDR1 and CDR2 are SEHNR and FQNEAQ (reference sequence). The CDR3 has 14 amino acids. CDR3 sequence (DNA): TGTGCCAGCAGCTTGACAGTAAGGTTTAATGGCTACACCTTC. Its translation: CASSLTVRFNGYTF.

As concerns this clone: The same CDR3 arises from other DNA sequences in this sample as well. The rearrangement uses TRBV6-6 and TRBJ2-3, with 8 bases that match TRBD2. The V gene's germline CDR1 is MNHNY and CDR2 SVGAGI (reference sequence). The J segment lost 6 bases and the V segment lost 4 bases, leaving 9 bases of the junction unmatched. The length of the CDR3 is 15 residues. The CDR3 coding sequence is TGTGCCAGCAGTTGGCTAGCGGGTCAGAGTGATACGCAGTATTTT. It translates to CASSWLAGQSDTQYF.

The chain carries TRBV2 and TRBJ2-7; TRBD1 agrees at 10 bases. The CDR3 runs 15 residues. CDR1 and CDR2 from the germline V gene are SNHLY and FYNNEI. The junction had 9 bases not matched to a gene; V was cut back by 7 bases and J by 3 bases. The chain's CDR3 is CASMTGTGAYYEQYF. CDR3 bases: TGTGCCAGCATGACCGGGACAGGGGCTTACTACGAGCAGTACTTC. Complete variable domain (other parts from reference TRBV2 and TRBJ2-7): EPEVTQTPSHQVTQMGQEVILRCVPISNHLYFYWYRQILGQKVEFLVSFYNNEISEKSEIFDDQFSVERPDGSNFTLKIRSTKLEDSAMYFCASMTGTGAYYEQYFGPGTRLTVT.

This sequence joins TRBV25-1 and TRBJ2-7, with TRBD1 identical over 8 bases. The CDR3 sequence is 14 residues long. Germline CDR1 and CDR2: MGHDK and SYGVNS. V gave up 6 bases and J gave up 4 bases; unmatched junction bases: 8. The CDR3: CASSPGTGLYEQYF. In DNA form, the CDR3 reads TGTGCCAGCAGCCCCGGGACAGGACTTTACGAGCAGTACTTC.

The chain has TRBV5-5 and TRBJ2-3; tentatively, D is TRBD2 (6 bases). The V and J ends lost 1 base and 0 bases respectively, with 9 bases between them. This CDR3 spans 15 amino acids. CDR1 and CDR2 from the germline V gene are SGHKS and YYEKEE (reference sequence). The CDR3 spells CASSLTSKSTDTQYF. The CDR3 nucleotides read TGTGCCAGCAGCTTGACTAGCAAAAGCACAGATACGCAGTATTTT.

The rearrangement links TRBV6-1 to TRBJ1-5, with D hard to call. The germline V gene encodes CDR1 MNHNS and CDR2 SASEGT. The V end lost 10 bases, the J end lost 6 bases, and 16 bases lay between the germline ends. The CDR3 spans 13 residues. CDR3 coding DNA: TGTGCCACAGGAGAGGGCGATTTTCAGCCCCAGCATTTT. Translating gives CATGEGDFQPQHF.